One TCR beta chain is described in this entry. The antigen remains unidentified. Aged about 6 to 95, donors were systemically healthy Caucasians from Russia. Every sample had a minimum of 6.5 million PBMCs isolated. This record belongs to a study of blood T cells in healthy people across ages. For the second PCR, which ran for about 7 to 11 cycles, a sample-barcoded 5' primer and a J-beta primer mix were used. One entry per CDR3 protein, called by TCRdb with MiXCR from the 5' RACE reads. Altogether 720,000 or so distinct CDR3 sequences are present, around 38% being singletons, with the ten largest covering around 32%. General study results and limits: In these data, TCR beta diversity tracked strongly with naive T cell percentage. Both higher diversity and more naive CD4+ cells marked long-lived donors when set against aged donors.

The sample taken for sequencing was blood. This TCR was sampled from a man older than 75 in good health.

CDR3 protein: CASSLIIGQFSYGYTF. CDR3 coding DNA: TGTGCCAGCAGTTTGATAATTGGACAGTTTAGCTATGGCTACACCTTC. The chain recombines TRBV28 with TRBJ1-2; a possible D gene is TRBD1 (6 bases). The CDR3 is 16 amino acids. The germline V and J ends were trimmed by 3 bases and 4 bases, with 18 bases remaining between them. Germline loops: CDR1 MDHEN, CDR2 SYDVKM.